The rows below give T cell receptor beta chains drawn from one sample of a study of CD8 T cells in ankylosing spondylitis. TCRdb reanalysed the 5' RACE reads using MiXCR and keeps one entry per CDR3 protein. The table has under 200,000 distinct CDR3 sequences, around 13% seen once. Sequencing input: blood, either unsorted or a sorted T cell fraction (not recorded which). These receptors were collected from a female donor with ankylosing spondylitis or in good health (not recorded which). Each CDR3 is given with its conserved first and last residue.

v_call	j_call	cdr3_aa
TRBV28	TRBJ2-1	CASSLLDLAGNEQFF
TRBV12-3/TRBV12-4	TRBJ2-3	CASILGTSGRTDTQYF
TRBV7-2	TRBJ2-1	CASSLAYRGDEQFF
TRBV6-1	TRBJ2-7	CASSTRDRGLYEQYF
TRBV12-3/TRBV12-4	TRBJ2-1	CAAGYNEQFF
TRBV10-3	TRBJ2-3	CAISDASGRGADTQYF
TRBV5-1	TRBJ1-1	CASSSMGEGGNEAFF
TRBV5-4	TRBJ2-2	CASSPVAAANTGELFF
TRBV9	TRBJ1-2	CASSSTGYTF
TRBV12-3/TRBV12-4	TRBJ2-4	CASGPNQNIQYF
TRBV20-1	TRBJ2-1	CSARPPKFAGYSYNEQFF
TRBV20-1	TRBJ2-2	CSARVADLSTGELFF
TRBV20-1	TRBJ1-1	CSARDEGAGNTEAFF
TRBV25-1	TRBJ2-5	CASSVPRLVAQGETQYF
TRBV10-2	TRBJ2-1	CASCKGLGGFDEQFF
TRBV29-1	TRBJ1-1	CSVVAGATEAFF
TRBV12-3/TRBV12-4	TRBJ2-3	CASSPLEQGYTDTQYF